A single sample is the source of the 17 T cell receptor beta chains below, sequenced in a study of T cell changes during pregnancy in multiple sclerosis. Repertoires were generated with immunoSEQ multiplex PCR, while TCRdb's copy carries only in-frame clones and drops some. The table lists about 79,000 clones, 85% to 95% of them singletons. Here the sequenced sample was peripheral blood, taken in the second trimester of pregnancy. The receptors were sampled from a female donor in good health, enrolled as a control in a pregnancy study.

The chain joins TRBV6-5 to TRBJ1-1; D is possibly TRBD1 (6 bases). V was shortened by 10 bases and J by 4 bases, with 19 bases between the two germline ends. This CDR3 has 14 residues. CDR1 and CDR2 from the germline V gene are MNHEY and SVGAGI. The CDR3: CAIHGAGDITEAFF. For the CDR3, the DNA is TGTGCCATTCACGGGGCAGGGGACATCACTGAAGCTTTCTTT.

In nucleotides, the CDR3 is TGTGCCAGCTCACCGAATCCAGGGGGAAACGGTCAGCCCCAGCATTTT. As protein: CASSPNPGGNGQPQHF. This chain uses TRBV18 with TRBJ1-5; 7 bases agree with TRBD1. Germline V CDR1 and CDR2: KGHSH, LQKENI. There are 16 residues in the CDR3. The V and J ends lost 3 bases and 6 bases, in that order; junction bases with no gene match: 11.

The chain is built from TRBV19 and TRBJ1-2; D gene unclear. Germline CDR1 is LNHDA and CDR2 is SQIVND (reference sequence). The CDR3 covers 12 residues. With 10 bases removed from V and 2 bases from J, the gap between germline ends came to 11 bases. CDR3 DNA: TGTGCCACCAACGGAGGGAACTATGGCTACACCTTC. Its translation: CATNGGNYGYTF.

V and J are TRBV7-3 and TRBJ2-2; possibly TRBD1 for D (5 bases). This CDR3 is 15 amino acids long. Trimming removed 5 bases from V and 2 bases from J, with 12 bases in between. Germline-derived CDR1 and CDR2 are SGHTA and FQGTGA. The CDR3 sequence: CASSADRLNTGELFF. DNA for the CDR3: TGTGCCAGCAGCGCCGACAGATTAAACACCGGGGAGCTGTTTTTT.

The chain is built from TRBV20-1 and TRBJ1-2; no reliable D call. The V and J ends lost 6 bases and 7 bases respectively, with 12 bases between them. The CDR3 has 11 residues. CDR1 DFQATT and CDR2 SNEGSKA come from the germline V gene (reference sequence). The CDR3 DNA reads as TGCAGTGCGGAACCGGGTGGTGGCTACACCTTC. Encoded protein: CSAEPGGGYTF.

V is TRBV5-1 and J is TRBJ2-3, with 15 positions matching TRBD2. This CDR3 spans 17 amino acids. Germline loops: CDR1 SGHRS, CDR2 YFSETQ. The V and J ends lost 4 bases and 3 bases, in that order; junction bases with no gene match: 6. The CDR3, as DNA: TGCGCCAGCAGCGCCACCGGGACTAGCGGGGGGACAGATACGCAGTATTTT. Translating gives CASSATGTSGGTDTQYF.

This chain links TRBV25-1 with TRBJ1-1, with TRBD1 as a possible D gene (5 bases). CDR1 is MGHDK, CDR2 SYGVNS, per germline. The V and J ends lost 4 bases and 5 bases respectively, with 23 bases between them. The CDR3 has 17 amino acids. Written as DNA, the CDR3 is TGTGCCAGCAGTGGTACTTGGACGGGGGAGCGTTCGACTGAAGCTTTCTTT. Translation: CASSGTWTGERSTEAFF.

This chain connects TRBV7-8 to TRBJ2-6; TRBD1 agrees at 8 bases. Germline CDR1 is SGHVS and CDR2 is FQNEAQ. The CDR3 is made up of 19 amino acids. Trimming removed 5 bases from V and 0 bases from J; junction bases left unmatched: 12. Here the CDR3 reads CASSLPPGQDASGANVLTF. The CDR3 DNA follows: TGTGCCAGCAGCCTCCCTCCGGGACAGGACGCCTCTGGGGCCAACGTCCTGACTTTC.

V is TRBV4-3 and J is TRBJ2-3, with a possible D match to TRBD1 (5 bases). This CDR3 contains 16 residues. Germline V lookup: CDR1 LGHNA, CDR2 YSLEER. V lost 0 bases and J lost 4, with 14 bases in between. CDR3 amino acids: CASSQDYRGQPDTQYF. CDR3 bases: TGCGCCAGCAGCCAAGATTATCGTGGACAACCAGATACGCAGTATTTT.

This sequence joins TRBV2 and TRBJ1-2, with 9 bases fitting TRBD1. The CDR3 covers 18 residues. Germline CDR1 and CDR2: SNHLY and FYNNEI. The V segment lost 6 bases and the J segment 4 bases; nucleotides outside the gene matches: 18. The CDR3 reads CASSSGQGEDRDGYGYTF. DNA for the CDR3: TGTGCCAGCAGCTCGGGACAGGGAGAGGACCGGGACGGCTATGGCTACACCTTC.

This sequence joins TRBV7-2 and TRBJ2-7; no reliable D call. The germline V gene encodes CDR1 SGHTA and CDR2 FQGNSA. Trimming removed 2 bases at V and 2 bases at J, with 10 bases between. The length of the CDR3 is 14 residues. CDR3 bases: TGTGCCAGCAGCTTAATTAGTGAAACCTACGAGCAGTACTTC. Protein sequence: CASSLISETYEQYF.

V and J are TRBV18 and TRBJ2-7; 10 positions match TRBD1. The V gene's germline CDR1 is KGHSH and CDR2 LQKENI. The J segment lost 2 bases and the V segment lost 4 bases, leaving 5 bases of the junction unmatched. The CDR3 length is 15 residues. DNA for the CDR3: TGTGCCAGCTCACGGTCGGGACAGGGGACCTACGAGCAGTACTTC. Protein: CASSRSGQGTYEQYF.

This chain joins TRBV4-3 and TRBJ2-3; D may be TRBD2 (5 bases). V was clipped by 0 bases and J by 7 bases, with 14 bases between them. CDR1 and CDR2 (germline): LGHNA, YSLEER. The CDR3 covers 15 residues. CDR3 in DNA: TGCGCCAGCAGCCAAGAAGGTTACGGGGAAAATACGCAGTATTTT. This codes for CASSQEGYGENTQYF.

The CDR3 spells CASRRDSHNSPLHF. The CDR3 bases are TGTGCCAGCAGGAGGGACAGCCATAATTCACCCCTCCACTTT. The chain links TRBV6-4 to TRBJ1-6, with 7 nucleotides matching TRBD1. The CDR3 is 14 residues long. Trimming cost V 6 bases and J 5 bases; bases outside gene matches: 4. Germline assignment: CDR1 MRHNA and CDR2 SNTAGT.

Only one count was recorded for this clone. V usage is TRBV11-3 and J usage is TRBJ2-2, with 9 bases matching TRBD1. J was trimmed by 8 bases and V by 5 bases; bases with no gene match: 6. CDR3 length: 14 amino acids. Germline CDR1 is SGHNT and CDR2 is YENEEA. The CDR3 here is CASSSPGQGGELFF. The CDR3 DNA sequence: TGTGCCAGCAGCAGCCCGGGACAGGGTGGGGAGCTGTTTTTT.

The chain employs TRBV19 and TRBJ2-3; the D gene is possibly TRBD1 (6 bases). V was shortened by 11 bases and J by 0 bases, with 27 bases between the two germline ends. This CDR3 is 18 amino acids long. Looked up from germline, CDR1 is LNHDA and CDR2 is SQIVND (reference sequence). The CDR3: CARLLGQFYSFSTDTQYF. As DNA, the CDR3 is TGTGCCCGCTTACTCGGACAGTTTTATTCATTTAGCACAGATACGCAGTATTTT.

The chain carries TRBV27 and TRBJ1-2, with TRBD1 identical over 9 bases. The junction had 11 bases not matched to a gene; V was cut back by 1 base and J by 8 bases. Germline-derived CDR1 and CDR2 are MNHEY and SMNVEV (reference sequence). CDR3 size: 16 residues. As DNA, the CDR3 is TGTGCCAGCAGTTTATTCGCGACAGGGGGGTCTGAAGGCTACACCTTC. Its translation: CASSLFATGGSEGYTF.